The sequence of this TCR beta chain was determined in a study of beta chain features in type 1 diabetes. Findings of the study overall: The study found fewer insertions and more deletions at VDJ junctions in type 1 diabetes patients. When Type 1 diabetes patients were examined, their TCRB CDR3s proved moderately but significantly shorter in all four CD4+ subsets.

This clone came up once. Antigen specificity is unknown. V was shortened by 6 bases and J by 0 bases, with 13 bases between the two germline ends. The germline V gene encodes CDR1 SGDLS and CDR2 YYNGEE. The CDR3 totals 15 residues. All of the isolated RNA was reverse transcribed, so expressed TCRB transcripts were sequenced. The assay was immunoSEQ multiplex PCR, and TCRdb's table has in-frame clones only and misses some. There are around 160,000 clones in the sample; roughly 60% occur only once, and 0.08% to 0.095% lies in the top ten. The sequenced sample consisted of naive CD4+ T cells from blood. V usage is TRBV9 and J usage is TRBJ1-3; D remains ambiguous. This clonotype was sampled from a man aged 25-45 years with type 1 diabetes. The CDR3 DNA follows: TGTGCCAGCACTCGAGGATCAAACTCTGGAAACACCATATATTTT. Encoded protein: CASTRGSNSGNTIYF. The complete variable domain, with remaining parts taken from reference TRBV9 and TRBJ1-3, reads DSGVTQTPKHLITATGQRVTLRCSPRSGDLSVYWYQQSLDQGLQFLIQYYNGEERAKGNILERFSAQQFPDLHSELNLSSLELGDSALYFCASTRGSNSGNTIYFGEGSWLTVV.